This TCR beta chain was recorded in a study of T cell responses to AZD1222 COVID-19 vaccine. J was trimmed by 3 bases and V by 0 bases; bases with no gene match: 5. The CDR3 contains 16 residues. The germline gives CDR1 MDHEN, CDR2 SYDVKM. Clones were read by immunoSEQ multiplex PCR, and TCRdb kept only the in-frame ones, dropping some. The sample comprises some 140,000 clones, more than 90% of which are singletons, and 15% to 20% rests with the top ten. In its sample, this clone was seen once. The chain has TRBV28 and TRBJ2-5; 9 nucleotides line up with TRBD2. The sequence was collected from an adult in good health. Here the sequenced sample was peripheral blood, taken on day 0 of AZD1222 vaccination. CDR3 amino acids: CASSLWGLAGKETQYF. In DNA form, the CDR3 reads TGTGCCAGCAGTTTATGGGGTCTAGCGGGAAAAGAGACCCAGTACTTC.